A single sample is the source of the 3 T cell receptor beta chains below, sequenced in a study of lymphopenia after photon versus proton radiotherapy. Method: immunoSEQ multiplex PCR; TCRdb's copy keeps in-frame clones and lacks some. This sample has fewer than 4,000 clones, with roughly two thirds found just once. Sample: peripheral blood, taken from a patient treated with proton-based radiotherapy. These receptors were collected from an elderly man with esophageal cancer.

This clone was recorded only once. CDR3 amino acids: CASSLTGLVDNEQFF. The CDR3 DNA follows: TGTGCCAGCAGCCTGACTGGCCTAGTCGACAATGAGCAGTTCTTC. The chain carries TRBV5-6 and TRBJ2-1; D gene unclear. The length of the CDR3 is 15 residues. In germline, CDR1 is SGHDT, CDR2 YYEEEE. Between the trimmed V and J ends, which lost 4 bases and 5 bases, there was a span of 16 bases.

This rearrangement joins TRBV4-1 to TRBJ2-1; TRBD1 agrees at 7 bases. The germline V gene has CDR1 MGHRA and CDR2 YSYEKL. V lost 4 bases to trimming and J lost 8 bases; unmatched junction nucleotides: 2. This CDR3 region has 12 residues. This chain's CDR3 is CASSPTGDEQFF. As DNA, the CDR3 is TGCGCCAGCAGCCCTACAGGGGATGAGCAGTTCTTC.

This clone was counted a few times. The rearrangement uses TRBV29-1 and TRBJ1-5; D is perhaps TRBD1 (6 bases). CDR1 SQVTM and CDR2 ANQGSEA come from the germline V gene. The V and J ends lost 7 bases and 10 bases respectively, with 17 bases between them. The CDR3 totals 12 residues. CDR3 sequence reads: CSASTGEKPQHF. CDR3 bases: TGCAGCGCCTCGACAGGAGAAAAACCCCAGCATTTT.